This TCR beta chain was sequenced during a study of blood T cells in healthy people across ages. Regarding the study as a whole: The diversity estimates, figures obtained from one million T cells, were considered underestimates. Age showed a roughly linear inverse relationship with TCR beta diversity per million T cells.

Germline CDR1 is SEHNR and CDR2 is FQNEAQ (reference sequence). Trimming took 7 bases from V and 9 from J; bases not matched to a gene: 15. This CDR3 region has 17 residues. It was with a sample-barcoded 5' primer and a J-beta primer mix that a second PCR of about 6 to 11 cycles was run. A 12-random-nucleotide template-switch adaptor tagged each cDNA molecule. Each CDR3 protein is one row after TCRdb ran MiXCR on the 5' RACE reads. The table has 550,000 to 600,000 distinct CDR3 sequences, 47% seen once. Concerning this clonotype itself: Its antigen is still unknown.

The chain has TRBV7-9 and TRBJ2-1, with 13 bases identical to TRBD2. The clonotype was recovered from an elderly man in good health. The sample consisted of blood. The DNA of the CDR3 is TGTGCCAGCAACCCCACCACAGGGGGACTAGCGGGAATTGAGCAGTTCTTC. This gives the protein CASNPTTGGLAGIEQFF.